The 11 T cell receptor beta chains below come from one sample, sequenced in a study of T cell responses to AZD1222 COVID-19 vaccine. The method was immunoSEQ multiplex PCR; TCRdb's version includes in-frame clones alone and lacks a portion of them. The sample has 110,000 to 150,000 clones; around 92% are singletons. The sample in question was peripheral blood, obtained on day 0 of AZD1222 vaccination. Receptors were obtained from an adult in good health.

V and J are TRBV7-2 and TRBJ2-2; D remains unclear. Germline CDR1 SGHTA, CDR2 FQGNSA. The CDR3 length is 15 residues. V was shortened by 3 bases and J by 3 bases, with 11 bases between the two germline ends. The chain's CDR3 is CASSLGRQHTGELFF. DNA for the CDR3: TGTGCCAGCAGCTTGGGCCGCCAACACACCGGGGAGCTGTTTTTT.

The CDR3 nucleotides are TGTGCCAGCATGTCGTTCAGAGATTTATATGGCTACACCTTC. Translating it yields CASMSFRDLYGYTF. The chain recombines TRBV2 with TRBJ1-2; D uncertain. In germline, CDR1 is SNHLY, CDR2 FYNNEI. CDR3 length: 14 residues. Trimming shortened V by 7 bases and J by 5 bases, and 17 bases separated the two germline ends.

CDR3 region: CASSPRDRGNQPQHF. The CDR3 nucleotides are TGTGCCAGCAGCCCACGGGACAGGGGCAATCAGCCCCAGCATTTT. This chain links TRBV27 with TRBJ1-5; TRBD1 agrees at 9 bases. Per germline, CDR1 MNHEY and CDR2 SMNVEV (reference sequence). This CDR3 comprises 15 residues. The ends lost 6 bases at V and 2 bases at J; junction bases unmatched: 5.

The V call is TRBV6-5, the J call TRBJ1-4; no firm D call. The ends were cut back, 6 bases at V and 5 bases at J, with 10 bases in the middle. Germline V lookup: CDR1 MNHEY, CDR2 SVGAGI. The length of the CDR3 is 13 residues. CDR3 protein: CASSTRRNEKLFF. In DNA, the CDR3 is TGTGCCAGCAGCACACGGCGGAATGAAAAACTGTTTTTT.

The CDR3 DNA sequence: TGTGCCAGCAGCCAAGATCTGGGACAGGTCTATGGCTACACCTTC. As protein: CASSQDLGQVYGYTF. The chain has TRBV4-2 and TRBJ1-2; 8 nucleotides line up with TRBD1. The CDR3 spans 15 residues. Trimming cost V 0 bases and J 4 bases; bases outside gene matches: 4. Germline loops: CDR1 LGHNA, CDR2 YNFKEQ.

This chain connects TRBV9 to TRBJ1-4, with a possible D match to TRBD1 (5 bases). CDR1 SGDLS and CDR2 YYNGEE come from the germline V gene. This CDR3 comprises 15 residues. The germline V and J ends were trimmed by 2 bases and 0 bases, with 8 bases remaining between them. CDR3 amino acids: CASSVDSATNEKLFF. CDR3 nucleotide sequence: TGTGCCAGCAGCGTCGACAGTGCAACTAATGAAAAACTGTTTTTT.

This rearrangement joins TRBV24-1 to TRBJ2-5, with no clear D. V was pared by 4 bases and J by 4 bases, with 12 bases between. This CDR3 spans 14 amino acids. From germline, CDR1 is KGHDR and CDR2 SFDVKD. CDR3 DNA sequence: TGTGCCACCAGTGAGTCGGCTCAGCGAGAGACCCAGTACTTC. This encodes CATSESAQRETQYF.

The rearrangement joins TRBV4-3 to TRBJ1-4, with 7 bases fitting TRBD1. The V and J ends lost 4 bases and 2 bases, in that order; junction bases with no gene match: 10. This CDR3 spans 17 amino acids. Per germline, CDR1 LGHNA and CDR2 YSLEER. CDR3 coding DNA: TGCGCCAGCAGCCGTGCGCCGGGGACAGTTACTAATGAAAAACTGTTTTTT. This sequence encodes CASSRAPGTVTNEKLFF.

This chain connects TRBV3-1 (or the pseudogene TRBV3-2) to TRBJ1-3, with D tentatively TRBD1 (5 bases). CDR1 is LGHDT and CDR2 is YNNKEL in the germline V gene (reference sequence). Trimming removed 10 bases at V and 4 bases at J, with 11 bases between. The CDR3 covers 12 residues. The CDR3 DNA follows: TGTGCCACCCCTCGGGGGGGAAACACCATATATTTT. Its translation is CATPRGGNTIYF.

The chain recombines TRBV10-3 with TRBJ2-1, with 7 bases matching TRBD2. With 3 bases clipped from V and 10 bases from J, the junction kept 9 bases outside the gene matches. The CDR3 is made up of 14 amino acids. From germline, CDR1 is ENHRY and CDR2 SYGVKD. The CDR3 bases are TGTGCCATCAGTGACCGGGCGCACGGGGGGGAGCAGTTCTTC. Protein product: CAISDRAHGGEQFF.

On this clone itself: The sample has other DNA sequences that encode this CDR3 too. The chain couples TRBV6-1 to TRBJ1-5; no clear D. Germline V gives CDR1 MNHNS, CDR2 SASEGT. V shed 3 bases and J shed 1 base, with 7 bases lying between them. The CDR3 has 14 amino acids. CDR3 sequence reads: CASSDRWSNQPQHF. The DNA for the CDR3 is TGTGCCAGCAGTGACAGATGGAGCAATCAGCCCCAGCATTTT.